This T cell receptor (beta chain) was observed in a study of cytomegalovirus exposure and HLA in healthy donors (dated 2017 in TCRdb). Study-wide context: According to a later analysis, the approximately 120 validation repertoires were produced on the same platform as the approximately 600 repertoires of the first cohort. The study was designed to test whether signatures of past pathogen exposure could be identified by cataloging public T cell receptors. Besides the first cohort of about 730 subjects, a separate validation cohort made up of roughly 120 different subjects was used. To predict cytomegalovirus infection status, the study combined high-throughput TCR immunosequencing, statistical association of individual TCRs with disease status, and machine learning.

The paper's findings and limits, for the study overall: Most TCR sequences were observed very rarely across donors, whereas some public TCRs were present in many individuals. In vitro tests confirmed that a few of the cytomegalovirus-associated TCR beta chains recognize cytomegalovirus antigens. In both the original and validation cohorts, the classifier was reported to diagnose cytomegalovirus status with high specificity and sensitivity. It was suggested by the authors that the approach could potentially be generalized to other disease states and immunological phenotypes. The validation cohort had no HLA typing available for a later analysis, so co-occurrence within that cohort was assessed over all 120 or so repertoires. The study gave a list of about 160 TCR beta chains associated with cytomegalovirus. In a later analysis, TCRs clustered in the first cohort were found to also tend to co-occur in the roughly 120 validation repertoires, with approximately 94% of cluster scores above 0.

The donors were included in the validation cohort of over a hundred subjects, a group kept apart from the approximately 670-subject first cohort. With respect to this clone: The target of this receptor is not known. Within one base of it there is no much larger clone, and no base qualities were kept.

The library was obtained by the immunoSEQ multiplex PCR assay. The paper's data handling went like this. A statistical classification framework was built to diagnose cytomegalovirus status from the catalog of TCR beta chain sequences. TCRdb took over this immuneACCESS table, retaining in-frame rearrangements with V and J assigned. Such tables are incomplete; in checked studies, under half of the missing clones stem from an unresolved V gene, and the remainder is unexplained. That table supplies the V and J calls and clone size; D and trimming were determined from the DNA. Within this sample are about 160,000 clones, with just under 90% of them counted one time only. The top ten constitute 10% of the sample. The CDR3 sequence holds 13 residues, the cysteine and phenylalanine included. The kept DNA is CDR3 alone, 39 bases in frame from the first base. The germline V gene (reference sequence) gives CDR1 as LNHNV and CDR2 as YYDKDF. V sheds 4 bases and J sheds 1 base, leaving 7 bases between their ends.

The receptor chain draws on TRBV15 and TRBJ1-1; a confident D gene designation cannot be given. The sequence was collected from a woman younger than 30 in good health and CMV-seropositive. The sequenced sample consisted of PBMCs. The CDR3 reads as follows: CATSKRGNTEAFF. The DNA sequence is given as TGTGCCACCAGCAAGCGGGGGAACACTGAAGCTTTCTTT.